This T cell receptor (beta chain) originates from a study of OX40 agonist ivuxolimab in advanced cancers. Study-level background: Head and neck, renal cell, melanoma or hepatocellular carcinoma were the cancers that dose-escalation patients had. Partial responses were achieved by three patients: one hepatocellular carcinoma, two cutaneous melanoma. Past anti-PD-1, anti-PD-L1 or anti-CTLA-4 therapy was accepted, and roughly 37% had received some.

With regard to this clone: No antigen is known for it.

TCRdb's copy holds only in-frame clones and misses some; the assay was immunoSEQ multiplex PCR. The sample includes 30,000 to 40,000 clones, about 88% of them seen just once. Overall study findings and caveats: Low levels of normalized T-cell clonal expansion also appeared in some nonresponders.

Sequenced here: CD4+ or CD8+ T cells sorted from blood, sampled in a trial of the OX40 agonist ivuxolimab. The receptor comes from an adult with an advanced solid tumor such as melanoma, head and neck, liver or kidney cancer.

CDR3 DNA sequence: TGTGCCAGCAGTGGAGAGGCTAGCGGGGAGGAGCAGTACTTC. It translates to CASSGEASGEEQYF. This sequence joins TRBV6-1 and TRBJ2-7; 9 bases are a match to TRBD2. The germline CDR1 and CDR2 sequences are MNHNS and SASEGT. The CDR3 has 14 amino acids. Trimming took 4 bases from V and 7 from J; bases not matched to a gene: 8.